Below are 8 T cell receptor beta chains sequenced from a single sample in a study of blood T cell repertoires in COVID-19. Produced via immunoSEQ multiplex PCR; TCRdb's table is partial and in-frame only. Of a few hundred thousand clones listed, approximately 88% were seen once; the top ten hold around 0.7%. The material sequenced was peripheral blood. The receptors were sampled from a human donor in a cohort sampled during active COVID-19.

This chain uses TRBV3-1 (or the pseudogene TRBV3-2) with TRBJ2-1; perhaps TRBD1 as D (6 bases). Germline assignment: CDR1 LGHDT and CDR2 YNNKEL (reference sequence). Between the trimmed V and J ends, which lost 1 base and 4 bases, there was a span of 23 bases. This CDR3 contains 19 residues. The CDR3 DNA sequence: TGTGCCAGCAGCCAAGCTAGGCGGGTGGGGACACGGAGTTACAATGAGCAGTTCTTC. It translates to CASSQARRVGTRSYNEQFF.

The genes are TRBV28 and TRBJ2-7; the D is unclear. Between the trimmed V and J ends, which lost 5 bases and 4 bases, there was a span of 9 bases. Per the germline V gene, CDR1 is MDHEN and CDR2 is SYDVKM. The CDR3 sequence is 12 residues long. The CDR3 DNA follows: TGTGCCAGCAGTGTCCAAATTTACGAGCAGTACTTC. Translating gives CASSVQIYEQYF.

The rearrangement uses TRBV6-4 and TRBJ2-3; 7 positions match TRBD2. J gave up 5 bases and V 3 bases, and 5 bases lay outside the gene matches. This CDR3 region has 14 residues. The germline gives CDR1 MRHNA, CDR2 SNTAGT. CDR3 DNA sequence: TGTGCCAGCAGTGATGGACTAGGAGGAGATACGCAGTATTTT. Encoded protein: CASSDGLGGDTQYF.

This sequence joins TRBV7-8 and TRBJ2-6; TRBD1 is a possible D gene (6 bases). CDR3 length: 18 amino acids. Per the germline V gene, CDR1 is SGHVS and CDR2 is FQNEAQ. Trimming took 1 base from V and 4 from J, leaving 17 bases between them. CDR3 loop: CASSLVSLGASGANVLTF. Written as DNA, the CDR3 is TGTGCCAGCAGCTTAGTGTCGTTGGGGGCTTCCGGGGCCAACGTCCTGACTTTC.

The chain links TRBV3-1 (or the pseudogene TRBV3-2) to TRBJ2-1; 12 positions agree with TRBD1. J lost 8 bases, V lost 0 bases, and 5 bases had no gene match. The V gene's germline CDR1 is LGHDT and CDR2 YNNKEL (reference sequence). The CDR3 spans 16 residues. The CDR3 reads CASSQEGQGAWDEQFF. The CDR3 DNA follows: TGTGCCAGCAGCCAAGAGGGACAGGGGGCGTGGGATGAGCAGTTCTTC.

The rearrangement links TRBV30 to TRBJ1-2; tentative D call: TRBD1 (5 bases). The CDR3 spans 16 residues. CDR1 is GTSNPN, CDR2 SVGIG, per germline (reference sequence). Deletions cut 0 bases from V and 8 bases from J, with 22 bases between. The CDR3 bases are TGTGCCTGGAGTGTACGTTTCGACCCGGGGGAGGGCGGCTACACCTTC. This codes for CAWSVRFDPGEGGYTF.

CDR3 nucleotides: TGTGCCAGCAGCTTAAAAGGGGGCGAGAGTACTGAAGCTTTCTTT. It encodes CASSLKGGESTEAFF. The chain carries TRBV7-2 and TRBJ1-1; 7 bases are a match to TRBD1. The germline gives CDR1 SGHTA, CDR2 FQGNSA. Trimming removed 2 bases from V and 5 bases from J; junction bases left unmatched: 8. The CDR3 runs to 15 residues. Looking up the rest from reference TRBV7-2 and TRBJ1-1 gives the full variable domain: GAGVSQSPSNKVTEKGKDVELRCDPISGHTALYWYRQSLGQGLEFLIYFQGNSAPDKSGLPSDRFSAERTGGSVSTLTIQRTQQEDSAVYLCASSLKGGESTEAFFGQGTRLTVV.

Here the CDR3 reads CAISDPQGLALNEQYF. The CDR3 nucleotides are TGTGCCATCAGTGACCCCCAGGGGCTAGCCCTCAACGAGCAGTACTTC. J is TRBJ2-7 and V is TRBV10-3, with D possibly matching TRBD1 (6 bases). Between the trimmed V and J ends, which lost 3 bases and 5 bases, there was a span of 20 bases. The CDR3 contains 16 residues. CDR1 ENHRY and CDR2 SYGVKD come from the germline V gene.